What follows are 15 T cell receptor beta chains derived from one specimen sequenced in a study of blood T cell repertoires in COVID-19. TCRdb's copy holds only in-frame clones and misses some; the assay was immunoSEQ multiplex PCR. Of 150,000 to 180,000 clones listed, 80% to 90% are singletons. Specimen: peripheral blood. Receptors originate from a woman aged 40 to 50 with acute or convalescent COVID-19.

The DNA for the CDR3 is TGTGCCAGCAGCCCCCCGAGCCTAAGCACAGATACGCAGTATTTT. Its translation: CASSPPSLSTDTQYF. This chain joins TRBV7-9 and TRBJ2-3; D is unresolved. Germline V gene sequence: CDR1 SEHNR, CDR2 FQNEAQ (reference sequence). The CDR3 is 15 amino acids. Trimming took 5 bases from V and 0 from J, leaving 12 bases between them.

The CDR3 DNA follows: TGTGCCACCAGCAGCGAGACAAGCACTGAAGCTTTCTTT. Translating it yields CATSSETSTEAFF. V and J are TRBV15 and TRBJ1-1, with D unclear. This CDR3 region has 13 residues. Germline V gives CDR1 LNHNV, CDR2 YYDKDF (reference sequence). The V and J ends lost 3 bases and 4 bases respectively, with 9 bases between them. Full variable domain (remainder filled in from reference TRBV15 and TRBJ1-1): DAMVIQNPRYQVTQFGKPVTLSCSQTLNHNVMYWYQQKSSQAPKLLFHYYDKDFNNEADTPDNFQSRRPNTSFCFLDIRSPGLGDTAMYLCATSSETSTEAFFGQGTRLTVV.

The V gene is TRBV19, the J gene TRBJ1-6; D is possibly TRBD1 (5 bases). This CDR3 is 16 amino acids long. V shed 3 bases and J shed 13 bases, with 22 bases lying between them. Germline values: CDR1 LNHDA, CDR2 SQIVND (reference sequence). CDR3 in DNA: TGTGCCAGTAGTATCGGCCAGCGGGCACAGGCGAATCCCCTCCACTTT. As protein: CASSIGQRAQANPLHF.

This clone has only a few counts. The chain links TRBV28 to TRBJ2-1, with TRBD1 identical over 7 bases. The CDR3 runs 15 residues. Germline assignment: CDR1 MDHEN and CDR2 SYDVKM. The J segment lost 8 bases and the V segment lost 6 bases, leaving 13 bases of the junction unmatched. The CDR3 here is CASSLARGSGYEQFF. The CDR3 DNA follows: TGTGCCAGCAGCCTCGCCAGGGGGTCTGGCTATGAGCAGTTCTTC.

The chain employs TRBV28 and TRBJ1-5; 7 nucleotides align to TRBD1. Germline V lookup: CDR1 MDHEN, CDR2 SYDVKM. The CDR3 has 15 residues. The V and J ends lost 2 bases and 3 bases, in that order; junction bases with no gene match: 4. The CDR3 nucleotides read TGTGCCAGCAGTTTACCCACAGGGGACAATCAGCCCCAGCATTTT. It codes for CASSLPTGDNQPQHF.

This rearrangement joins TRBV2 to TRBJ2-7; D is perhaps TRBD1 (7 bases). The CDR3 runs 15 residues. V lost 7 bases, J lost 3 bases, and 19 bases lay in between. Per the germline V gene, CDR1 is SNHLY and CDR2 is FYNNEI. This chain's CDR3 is CASKFNRGGLYEQYF. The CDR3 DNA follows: TGTGCCAGCAAGTTTAACAGGGGAGGTCTCTACGAGCAGTACTTC.

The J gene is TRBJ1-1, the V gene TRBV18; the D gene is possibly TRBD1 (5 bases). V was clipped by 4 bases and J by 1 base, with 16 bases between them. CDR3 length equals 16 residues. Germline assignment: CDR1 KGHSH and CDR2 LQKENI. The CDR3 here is CASSHQSGGENTEAFF. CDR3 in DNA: TGTGCCAGCTCACACCAGTCGGGAGGGGAGAACACTGAAGCTTTCTTT.

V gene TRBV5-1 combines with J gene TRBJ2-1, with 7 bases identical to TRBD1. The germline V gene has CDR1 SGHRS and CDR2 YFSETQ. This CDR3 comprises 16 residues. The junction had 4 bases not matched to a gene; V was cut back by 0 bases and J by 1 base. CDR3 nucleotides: TGCGCCAGCAGCTTGGTAGGGGGCGAATCCTACAATGAGCAGTTCTTC. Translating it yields CASSLVGGESYNEQFF.

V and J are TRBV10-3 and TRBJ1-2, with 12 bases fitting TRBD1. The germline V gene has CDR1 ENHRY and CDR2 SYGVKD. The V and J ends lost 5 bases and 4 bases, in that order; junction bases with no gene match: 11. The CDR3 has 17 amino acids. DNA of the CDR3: TGTGCCATCAGTATTGACTCCGGGACAGGGGGCTCCTATGGCTACACCTTC. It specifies CAISIDSGTGGSYGYTF.

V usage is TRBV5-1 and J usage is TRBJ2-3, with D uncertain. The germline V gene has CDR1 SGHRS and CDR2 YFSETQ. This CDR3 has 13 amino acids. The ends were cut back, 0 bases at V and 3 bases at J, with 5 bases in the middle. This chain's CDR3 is CASSLGQTDTQYF. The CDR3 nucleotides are TGCGCCAGCAGCTTGGGACAAACAGATACGCAGTATTTT.

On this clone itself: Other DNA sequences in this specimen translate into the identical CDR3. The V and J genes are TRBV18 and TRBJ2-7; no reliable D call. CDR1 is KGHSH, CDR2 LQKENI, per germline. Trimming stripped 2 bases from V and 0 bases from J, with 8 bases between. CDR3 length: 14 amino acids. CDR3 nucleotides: TGTGCCAGCTCACCATCAGGCAACTCCTACGAGCAGTACTTC. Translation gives CASSPSGNSYEQYF.

CDR3 DNA: TGTGCCACCAGCAGAGCCAGCGGCTTAGGCTACACCTTC. Amino acids: CATSRASGLGYTF. The chain links TRBV15 to TRBJ1-2; D not certain. The germline gives CDR1 LNHNV, CDR2 YYDKDF (reference sequence). The V end was cut by 1 base, the J end by 8 bases, with 11 bases between. The CDR3 spans 13 residues.

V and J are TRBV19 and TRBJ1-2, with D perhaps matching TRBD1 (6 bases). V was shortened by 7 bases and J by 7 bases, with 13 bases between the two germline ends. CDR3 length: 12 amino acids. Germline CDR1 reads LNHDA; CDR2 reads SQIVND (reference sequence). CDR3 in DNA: TGTGCCAGTAATAACAGGGAGAGTGGCTACACCTTC. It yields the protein CASNNRESGYTF. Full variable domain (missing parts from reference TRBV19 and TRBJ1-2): DGGITQSPKYLFRKEGQNVTLSCEQNLNHDAMYWYRQDPGQGLRLIYYSQIVNDFQKGDIAEGYSVSREKKESFPLTVTSAQKNPTAFYLCASNNRESGYTFGSGTRLTVV.

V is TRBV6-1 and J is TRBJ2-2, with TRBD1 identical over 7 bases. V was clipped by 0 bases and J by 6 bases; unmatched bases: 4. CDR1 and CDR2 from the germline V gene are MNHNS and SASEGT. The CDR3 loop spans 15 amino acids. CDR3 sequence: CASSEAGGAAGELFF. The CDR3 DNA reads TGTGCCAGCAGTGAAGCAGGGGGCGCCGCCGGGGAGCTGTTTTTT.

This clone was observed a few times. CDR3 DNA: TGTGCTAGTGGACAGGACAGGGGGTTTTTAGAGGCTTTCTTT. As protein: CASGQDRGFLEAFF. The chain links TRBV12-5 to TRBJ1-1; 10 bases fit TRBD1. Germline CDR1 and CDR2: LGHNT and FRNRAP. This CDR3 comprises 14 residues. V was pared by 6 bases and J by 11 bases, with 12 bases of the junction left unmatched.